The 19 T cell receptor beta chains below all came from one sample that was sequenced in a study of siplizumab effects on memory and regulatory T cells. Only in-frame clones appear in the TCRdb table, and some are missing; sequencing was by immunoSEQ multiplex PCR. The data contain around 110,000 clones, around 94% of them singletons. Sequencing input: non-Treg CD4+ T cells sorted from blood. These receptors came from a human donor in good health.

The chain couples TRBV25-1 to TRBJ1-6; D remains ambiguous. Germline lookup yields CDR1 MGHDK and CDR2 SYGVNS. CDR3 length: 13 residues. Trimming took off 4 bases at V and 7 bases at J, with 8 bases between the two ends. The DNA of the CDR3 is TGTGCCAGCAGTGTGACGGAGAATTCACCCCTCCACTTT. Its protein product is CASSVTENSPLHF.

The V gene is TRBV6-6, the J gene TRBJ2-3; 8 nucleotides line up with TRBD2. The CDR3 length is 16 residues. J gave up 4 bases and V 6 bases, and 12 bases lay outside the gene matches. Per the germline V gene, CDR1 is MNHNY and CDR2 is SVGAGI (reference sequence). CDR3 sequence reads: CASSPPLAGTPDTQYF. The CDR3 bases are TGTGCCAGCAGCCCACCGTTAGCGGGGACTCCAGATACGCAGTATTTT.

This chain uses TRBV5-6 with TRBJ1-1; a weak D match, TRBD1 (6 bases). Per the germline V gene, CDR1 is SGHDT and CDR2 is YYEEEE. The CDR3 consists of 11 residues. The V end lost 3 bases, the J end lost 8 bases, and 8 bases lay between the germline ends. CDR3 coding DNA: TGTGCCAGCAGCTACGACAGGGAAGCTTTCTTT. It translates to CASSYDREAFF.

This sequence joins TRBV5-1 and TRBJ2-5; 8 bases match TRBD1. After removal of 4 bases from V and 3 bases from J, the junction contained 2 bases not matched to a gene. CDR3 length: 13 residues. Germline V lookup: CDR1 SGHRS, CDR2 YFSETQ. The CDR3 is CASSPGQEETQYF. As DNA, the CDR3 is TGCGCCAGCAGCCCGGGACAGGAAGAGACCCAGTACTTC. The full variable domain, its missing parts supplied by reference TRBV5-1 and TRBJ2-5, is KAGVTQTPRYLIKTRGQQVTLSCSPISGHRSVSWYQQTPGQGLQFLFEYFSETQRNKGNFPGRFSGRQFSNSRSEMNVSTLELGDSALYLCASSPGQEETQYFGPGTRLLVL.

This chain joins TRBV30 and TRBJ1-2; D might be TRBD1 (6 bases). Germline lookup yields CDR1 GTSNPN and CDR2 SVGIG (reference sequence). V dropped 3 bases and J dropped 5 bases, with 19 bases sitting between them. The CDR3 runs 15 residues. CDR3 in amino acids: CAWSRGRAYEYGYTF. The CDR3 coding sequence is TGTGCCTGGAGCAGGGGCAGAGCGTATGAGTATGGCTACACCTTC.

The chain employs TRBV4-1 and TRBJ1-2; 11 bases fit TRBD1. With 1 base clipped from V and 7 bases from J, the junction kept 11 bases outside the gene matches. CDR1 is MGHRA and CDR2 is YSYEKL in the germline V gene. CDR3 length: 17 amino acids. CDR3 DNA sequence: TGCGCCAGCAGCCAAGCTCGCACAGGACAGGGGGCGCGTGGCTACACCTTC. It encodes CASSQARTGQGARGYTF.

The V gene is TRBV7-2, the J gene TRBJ1-4; D uncertain. The germline V gene encodes CDR1 SGHTA and CDR2 FQGNSA. V lost 4 bases, J lost 7 bases, and 10 bases lay in between. The CDR3 loop spans 13 amino acids. CDR3 loop: CASSSYQPEKLFF. The CDR3 nucleotides read TGTGCCAGCAGCTCCTACCAACCTGAAAAACTGTTTTTT.

The chain links TRBV6-5 to TRBJ1-2, with 7 bases matching TRBD1. Germline assignment: CDR1 MNHEY and CDR2 SVGAGI. V was clipped by 5 bases and J by 2 bases; unmatched bases: 5. The CDR3 is 14 residues long. The CDR3 loop reads CASSKRGQNYGYTF. CDR3 bases: TGTGCCAGCAGTAAGAGGGGGCAGAACTATGGCTACACCTTC.

The chain carries TRBV7-8 and TRBJ2-2; 7 bases agree with TRBD1. The V segment lost 5 bases and the J segment 3 bases; nucleotides outside the gene matches: 3. CDR3 size: 14 residues. CDR1 is SGHVS, CDR2 FQNEAQ, per germline. Written as DNA, the CDR3 is TGTGCCAGCAGCCCGGGACAGTACACCGGGGAGCTGTTTTTT. Translating gives CASSPGQYTGELFF.

This clone was detected only once. The CDR3 bases are TGCGCCAGCAGCCAAACACCTTCTCCCCTACAGGGGGCCTACGAGCAGTACTTC. Translation: CASSQTPSPLQGAYEQYF. This rearrangement joins TRBV4-1 to TRBJ2-7; the match to TRBD1 covers 8 bases. CDR1 is MGHRA, CDR2 YSYEKL, per germline. The CDR3 sequence is 18 residues long. Unmatched junction bases numbered 14, after V lost 2 bases and J lost 2 bases.

This rearrangement joins TRBV5-1 to TRBJ1-1; D possibly corresponds to TRBD1 (5 bases). This CDR3 is built from 14 residues. The V end lost 2 bases, the J end lost 5 bases, and 13 bases lay between the germline ends. The V gene's germline CDR1 is SGHRS and CDR2 YFSETQ. The CDR3 nucleotides are TGCGCCAGCAGCTTTATTCAGGGTGGAACTGAAGCTTTCTTT. This encodes CASSFIQGGTEAFF.

The chain uses TRBV30 and TRBJ1-6, with a tentative D call TRBD1 (6 bases). Germline values: CDR1 GTSNPN, CDR2 SVGIG (reference sequence). The CDR3 covers 13 residues. With 0 bases removed from V and 10 bases from J, the gap between germline ends came to 10 bases. Here the CDR3 reads CAWSVQGESPLHF. The CDR3, as DNA: TGTGCCTGGAGTGTACAGGGCGAATCACCCCTCCACTTT.

This chain connects TRBV19 to TRBJ1-3; 10 bases agree with TRBD1. The CDR3 covers 17 residues. After removal of 6 bases from V and 1 base from J, the junction contained 9 bases not matched to a gene. Germline V lookup: CDR1 LNHDA, CDR2 SQIVND (reference sequence). The CDR3 is CASSISWTGGSGNTIYF. CDR3 coding DNA: TGTGCCAGTAGCATCTCTTGGACAGGGGGATCTGGAAACACCATATATTTT.

The chain is built from TRBV5-1 and TRBJ1-1; the D gene is possibly TRBD1 (6 bases). The V gene's germline CDR1 is SGHRS and CDR2 YFSETQ. This CDR3 comprises 14 residues. The ends were cut back, 4 bases at V and 1 base at J, with 11 bases in the middle. CDR3 nucleotide sequence: TGCGCCAGCAGCCTAGAAGGGGGGAACACTGAAGCTTTCTTT. This translates into CASSLEGGNTEAFF.

The chain uses TRBV18 and TRBJ2-7, with D maybe TRBD1 (6 bases). The CDR3 runs 16 residues. CDR1 is KGHSH, CDR2 LQKENI, per germline. The germline V and J ends were trimmed by 0 bases and 6 bases, with 18 bases remaining between them. The CDR3 DNA reads TGTGCCAGCTCACCACCGGACAGCCTCGTCCGGTCCGAGCAGTACTTC. It specifies CASSPPDSLVRSEQYF.

The V call is TRBV7-3, the J call TRBJ2-1; D might be TRBD1 or TRBD2, each matching 5 bases. This CDR3 region has 16 residues. Germline values: CDR1 SGHTA, CDR2 FQGTGA. The ends were cut back, 5 bases at V and 2 bases at J, with 16 bases in the middle. The CDR3 spells CASSPTRDGPYNEQFF. The CDR3 DNA is TGTGCCAGCAGCCCCACCCGGGACGGCCCCTACAATGAGCAGTTCTTC.

V and J are TRBV7-3 and TRBJ2-3; 8 bases map to TRBD2. Germline loops: CDR1 SGHTA, CDR2 FQGTGA. V shed 5 bases, J shed 0 bases, and the junction held 7 bases outside the gene matches. This CDR3 is built from 16 residues. CDR3 residues: CASSLGASGSTDTQYF. The CDR3 region has the DNA TGTGCCAGCAGCCTGGGGGCTAGCGGGAGCACAGATACGCAGTATTTT.

The rearrangement uses TRBV7-8 and TRBJ2-3, with D tentatively TRBD1 (6 bases). Germline CDR1 and CDR2: SGHVS and FQNEAQ. The CDR3 is 15 amino acids. V gave up 3 bases and J gave up 0 bases, with 10 bases separating them. CDR3 in amino acids: CASSFGTQSTDTQYF. The CDR3 nucleotides are TGTGCCAGCAGCTTTGGGACACAAAGCACAGATACGCAGTATTTT.

Only one count was recorded for this clone. This sample also contains other DNA sequences that code for the same CDR3. The gene calls are TRBV7-2 and TRBJ1-1; no definite D call. The germline V gene has CDR1 SGHTA and CDR2 FQGNSA. There are 12 residues in the CDR3. The V end lost 5 bases, the J end lost 8 bases, and 12 bases lay between the germline ends. In DNA form, the CDR3 reads TGTGCCAGCAGCCGCCGCGGGGTGGAAGCTTTCTTT. The encoded protein is CASSRRGVEAFF.